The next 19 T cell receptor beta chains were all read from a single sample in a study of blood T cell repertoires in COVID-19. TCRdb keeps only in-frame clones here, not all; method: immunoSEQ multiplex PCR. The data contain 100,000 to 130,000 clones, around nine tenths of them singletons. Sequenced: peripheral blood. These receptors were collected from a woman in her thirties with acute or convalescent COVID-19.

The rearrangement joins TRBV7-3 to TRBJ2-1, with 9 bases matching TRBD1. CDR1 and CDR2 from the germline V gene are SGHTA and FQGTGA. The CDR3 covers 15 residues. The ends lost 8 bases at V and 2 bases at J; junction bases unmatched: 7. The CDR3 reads CASSKGDRAYNEQFF. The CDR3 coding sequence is TGTGCCAGCTCGAAGGGGGACAGGGCCTACAATGAGCAGTTCTTC.

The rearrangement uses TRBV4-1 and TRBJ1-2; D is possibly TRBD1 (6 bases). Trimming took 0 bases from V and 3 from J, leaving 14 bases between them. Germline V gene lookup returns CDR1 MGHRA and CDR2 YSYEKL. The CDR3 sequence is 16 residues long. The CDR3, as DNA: TGCGCCAGCAGCCAAGATTGGCAGGGACATGACTATGGCTACACCTTC. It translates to CASSQDWQGHDYGYTF.

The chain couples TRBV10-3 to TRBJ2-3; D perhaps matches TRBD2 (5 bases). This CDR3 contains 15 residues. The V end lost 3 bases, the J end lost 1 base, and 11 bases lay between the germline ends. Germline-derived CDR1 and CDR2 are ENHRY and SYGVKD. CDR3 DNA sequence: TGTGCCATCAGTGATACTAGTAGTGGCACAGATACGCAGTATTTT. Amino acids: CAISDTSSGTDTQYF.

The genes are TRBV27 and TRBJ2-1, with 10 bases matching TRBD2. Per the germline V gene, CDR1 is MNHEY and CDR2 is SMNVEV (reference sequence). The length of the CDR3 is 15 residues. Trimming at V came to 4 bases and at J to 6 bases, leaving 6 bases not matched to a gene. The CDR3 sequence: CASSSLAGVGNEQFF. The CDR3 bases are TGTGCCAGCAGTTCTCTAGCGGGAGTCGGCAATGAGCAGTTCTTC.

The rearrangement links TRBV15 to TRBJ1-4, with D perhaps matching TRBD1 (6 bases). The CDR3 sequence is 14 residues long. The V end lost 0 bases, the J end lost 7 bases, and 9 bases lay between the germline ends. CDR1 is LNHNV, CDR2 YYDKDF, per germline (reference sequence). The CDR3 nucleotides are TGTGCCACCAGCAGAGACGCGGGGGCTGAAAAACTGTTTTTT. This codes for CATSRDAGAEKLFF.

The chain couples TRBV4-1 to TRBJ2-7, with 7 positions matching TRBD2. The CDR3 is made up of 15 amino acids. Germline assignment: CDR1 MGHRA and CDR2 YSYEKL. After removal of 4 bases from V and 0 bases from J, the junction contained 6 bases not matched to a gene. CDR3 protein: CASSLVGGYSYEQYF. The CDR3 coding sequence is TGCGCCAGCAGCCTAGTCGGGGGGTACTCCTACGAGCAGTACTTC.

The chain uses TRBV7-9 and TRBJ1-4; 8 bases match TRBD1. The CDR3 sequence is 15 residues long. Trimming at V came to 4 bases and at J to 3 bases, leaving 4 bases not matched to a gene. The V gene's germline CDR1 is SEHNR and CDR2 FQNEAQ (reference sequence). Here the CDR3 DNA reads TGTGCCAGCAGCTCGGACAGGGAGGCTAATGAAAAACTGTTTTTT. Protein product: CASSSDREANEKLFF.

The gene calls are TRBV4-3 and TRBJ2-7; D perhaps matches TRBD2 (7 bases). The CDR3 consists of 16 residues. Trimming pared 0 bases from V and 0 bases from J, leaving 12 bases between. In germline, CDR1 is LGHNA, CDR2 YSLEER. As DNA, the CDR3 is TGCGCCAGCAGCCAAGATTCGGGGGGCAACTCCTACGAGCAGTACTTC. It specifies CASSQDSGGNSYEQYF.

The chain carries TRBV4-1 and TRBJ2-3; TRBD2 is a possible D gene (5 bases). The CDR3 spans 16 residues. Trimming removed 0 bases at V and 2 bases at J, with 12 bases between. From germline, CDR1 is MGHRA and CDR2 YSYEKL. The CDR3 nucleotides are TGCGCCAGCAGCCAAGATATAGCGATGCTCACAGATACGCAGTATTTT. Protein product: CASSQDIAMLTDTQYF.

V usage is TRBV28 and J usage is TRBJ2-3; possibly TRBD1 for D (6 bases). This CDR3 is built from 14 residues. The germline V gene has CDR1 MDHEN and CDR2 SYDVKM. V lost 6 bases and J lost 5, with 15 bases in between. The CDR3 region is CASRAGEVKDTQYF. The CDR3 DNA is TGTGCCAGCAGAGCAGGGGAAGTGAAAGATACGCAGTATTTT.

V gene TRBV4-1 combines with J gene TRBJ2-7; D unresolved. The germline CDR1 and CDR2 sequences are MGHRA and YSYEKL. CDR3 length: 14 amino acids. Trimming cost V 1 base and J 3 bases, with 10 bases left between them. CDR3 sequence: CASSQVAADYEQYF. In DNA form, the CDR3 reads TGCGCCAGCAGCCAAGTGGCGGCGGACTACGAGCAGTACTTC.

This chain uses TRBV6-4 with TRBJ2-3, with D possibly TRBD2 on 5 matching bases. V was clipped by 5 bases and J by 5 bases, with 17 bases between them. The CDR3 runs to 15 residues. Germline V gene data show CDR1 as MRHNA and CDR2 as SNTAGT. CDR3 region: CASSPAGDGGDTQYF. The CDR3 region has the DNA TGTGCCAGCAGTCCTGCGGGTGACGGAGGAGATACGCAGTATTTT.

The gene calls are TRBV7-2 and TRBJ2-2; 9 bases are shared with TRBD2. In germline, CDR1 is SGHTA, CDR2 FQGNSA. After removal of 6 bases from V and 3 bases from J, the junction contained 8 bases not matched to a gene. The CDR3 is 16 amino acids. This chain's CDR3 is CASRPQSGGYTGELFF. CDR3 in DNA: TGTGCCAGCAGACCCCAGAGCGGGGGGTACACCGGGGAGCTGTTTTTT.

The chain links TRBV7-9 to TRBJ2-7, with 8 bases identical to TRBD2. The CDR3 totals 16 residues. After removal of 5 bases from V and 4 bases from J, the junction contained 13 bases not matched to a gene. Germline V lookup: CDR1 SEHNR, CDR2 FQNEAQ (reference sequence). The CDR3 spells CASSAPGGGPGYEQYF. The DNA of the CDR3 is TGTGCCAGCAGCGCCCCCGGCGGGGGGCCTGGGTACGAGCAGTACTTC.

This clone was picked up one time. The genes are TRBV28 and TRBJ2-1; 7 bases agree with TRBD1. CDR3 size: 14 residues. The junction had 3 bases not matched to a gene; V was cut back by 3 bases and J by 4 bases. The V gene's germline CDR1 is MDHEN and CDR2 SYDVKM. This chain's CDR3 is CASSLGTVYNEQFF. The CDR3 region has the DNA TGTGCCAGCAGTTTGGGGACAGTATACAATGAGCAGTTCTTC.

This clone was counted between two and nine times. The CDR3 DNA sequence: TGTGCCAGCAGCATGGGACAGAATTCACCCCTCCACTTT. Its translation is CASSMGQNSPLHF. V usage is TRBV7-9 and J usage is TRBJ1-6; 7 bases line up with TRBD1. CDR1 is SEHNR, CDR2 FQNEAQ, per germline (reference sequence). The CDR3 is made up of 13 amino acids. J gave up 7 bases and V 5 bases, and 2 bases lay outside the gene matches. Combining the CDR3 with reference TRBV7-9 and TRBJ1-6 gives the whole variable domain DTGVSQNPRHKITKRGQNVTFRCDPISEHNRLYWYRQTLGQGPEFLTYFQNEAQLEKSRLLSDRFSAERPKGSFSTLEIQRTEQGDSAMYLCASSMGQNSPLHFGNGTRLTVT.

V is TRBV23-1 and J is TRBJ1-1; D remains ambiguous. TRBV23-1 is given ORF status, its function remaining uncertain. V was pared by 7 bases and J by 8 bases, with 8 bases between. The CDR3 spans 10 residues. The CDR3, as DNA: TGCGCCAGCACCCCAAAAGAAGCTTTCTTT. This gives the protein CASTPKEAFF.

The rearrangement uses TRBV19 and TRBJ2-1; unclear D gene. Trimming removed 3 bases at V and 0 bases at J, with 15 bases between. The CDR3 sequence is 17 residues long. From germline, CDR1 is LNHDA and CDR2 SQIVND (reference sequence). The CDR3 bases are TGTGCCAGTAGTATGGCCCGAGGTCGTAGCTCCTACAATGAGCAGTTCTTC. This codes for CASSMARGRSSYNEQFF.

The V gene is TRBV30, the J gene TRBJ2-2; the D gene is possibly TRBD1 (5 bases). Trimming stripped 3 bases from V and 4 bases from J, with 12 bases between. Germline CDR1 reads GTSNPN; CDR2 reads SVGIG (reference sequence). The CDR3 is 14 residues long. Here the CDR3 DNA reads TGTGCCTGGAGCCAAACAGGAAGCACCGGGGAGCTGTTTTTT. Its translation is CAWSQTGSTGELFF.